The 22 T cell receptor beta chains listed next were all sequenced from one sample in a study of shared clonotypes between healthy human individuals (dated by TCRdb to 2018 to 2020). The protocol used for the library was the immunoSEQ multiplex PCR assay. Held by TCRdb, this immuneACCESS table contains in-frame sequences only and omits some clones. Under half of the omission traces to an unresolved V gene where checked; the cause of the rest is unknown. For this sample the table gives a few million clones, of which 85% to 95% were detected only once. The ten largest clonotypes hold around 0.15% of the sample. The sequencing input was naive CD4+ T cells sorted from blood. Reading the label with the study, this specimen's cell subset or site is: CD45RA+ positively selected. Receptors originate from a man aged 18 to 29 in good health.

The chain combines TRBV29-1 with TRBJ2-3; D is undetermined. This CDR3 has 12 amino acids. V was shortened by 4 bases and J by 2 bases, with 7 bases between the two germline ends. The germline CDR1 and CDR2 sequences are SQVTM and ANQGSEA. The CDR3 DNA reads TGCAGCGTTGGGGTCTCCACAGATACGCAGTATTTT. Amino acid sequence: CSVGVSTDTQYF.

V usage is TRBV27 and J usage is TRBJ2-5; D is uncertain. CDR3 length equals 14 residues. V was cut by 3 bases and J by 3 bases, with 11 bases left in between. From germline, CDR1 is MNHEY and CDR2 SMNVEV (reference sequence). CDR3 amino acids: CASSFRPFKETQYF. The CDR3 DNA follows: TGTGCCAGCAGTTTCAGACCATTTAAAGAGACCCAGTACTTC.

This chain uses TRBV14 with TRBJ2-2; 8 bases are a match to TRBD1. The length of the CDR3 is 16 residues. The germline V gene has CDR1 SGHDN and CDR2 FVKESK. Trimming took 1 base from V and 6 from J; bases not matched to a gene: 7. The CDR3 region is CASSQAGRGRAGELFF. The DNA for the CDR3 is TGTGCCAGCAGCCAAGCAGGCAGGGGGCGCGCCGGGGAGCTGTTTTTT.

Points on this clone: This CDR3 is also generated by other DNA sequences in the sample. The rearrangement links TRBV18 to TRBJ2-2; D is uncertain. This CDR3 spans 12 amino acids. Germline-derived CDR1 and CDR2 are KGHSH and LQKENI. V lost 2 bases and J lost 5, with 3 bases in between. The CDR3 loop is CASSPLTGELFF. The CDR3 region has the DNA TGTGCCAGCTCACCATTGACCGGGGAGCTGTTTTTT.

The chain recombines TRBV5-6 with TRBJ2-1; 7 nucleotides align to TRBD1. The CDR3 is 14 amino acids. After removal of 5 bases from V and 5 bases from J, the junction contained 7 bases not matched to a gene. Germline CDR1 and CDR2: SGHDT and YYEEEE. CDR3 loop: CASRLGTVNNEQFF. The CDR3 nucleotides are TGTGCCAGCAGGTTAGGGACAGTAAACAATGAGCAGTTCTTC.

This clone has only one observation. The chain is built from TRBV9 and TRBJ2-3; the D is unclear. Per germline, CDR1 SGDLS and CDR2 YYNGEE. The CDR3 runs 12 residues. Trimming pared 4 bases from V and 2 bases from J, leaving 5 bases between. Here the CDR3 DNA reads TGTGCCAGCAGCCACCCCACAGATACGCAGTATTTT. As protein: CASSHPTDTQYF.

The chain carries TRBV5-8 and TRBJ2-5, with 12 bases lining up with TRBD2. Gene TRBJ2-7 matches the end of the DNA better, so the J call may be wrong. The length of the CDR3 is 19 residues. Germline CDR1 and CDR2: SGHTS and YDEGEE. The CDR3 DNA sequence: TGTGCCAGCAGCTTGGATCCCGGGACTAGCGGGCCTAGGCCCCACGAGCAGTACTTC. Translated: CASSLDPGTSGPRPHEQYF.

As to this clone: The sample contains more than one DNA sequence encoding this CDR3. The V call is TRBV11-2, the J call TRBJ2-7, with unresolved D. The germline V gene encodes CDR1 SGHAT and CDR2 FQNNGV. The length of the CDR3 is 14 residues. V was cut by 2 bases and J by 3 bases, with 11 bases left in between. CDR3 residues: CASSLRAGSYEQYF. CDR3 DNA: TGTGCCAGCAGCTTAAGGGCAGGTAGCTACGAGCAGTACTTC.

The V call is TRBV7-2, the J call TRBJ2-7; D gene ambiguous. Germline V CDR1 and CDR2: SGHTA, FQGNSA. The V end lost 5 bases, the J end lost 3 bases, and 14 bases lay between the germline ends. The CDR3 is made up of 14 amino acids. This CDR3 is CASSRRVENYEQYF. DNA for the CDR3: TGTGCCAGCAGCCGTCGAGTTGAGAACTACGAGCAGTACTTC.

The genes are TRBV7-8 and TRBJ2-3; TRBD2 matches at 9 bases. The CDR3 consists of 16 residues. Germline loops: CDR1 SGHVS, CDR2 FQNEAQ. V trimming: 1 base; J trimming: 6 bases; junction bases outside the gene matches: 8. In DNA form, the CDR3 reads TGTGCCAGCAGCTTAGTACCAGCGGGGGGTGTTGATACGCAGTATTTT. Translated: CASSLVPAGGVDTQYF.

The chain couples TRBV11-2 to TRBJ2-7; TRBD1 agrees at 9 bases. CDR1 is SGHAT and CDR2 is FQNNGV in the germline V gene. V shed 5 bases, J shed 6 bases, and the junction held 11 bases outside the gene matches. The CDR3 has 15 residues. The CDR3 bases are TGTGCCAGCAGCCCCGGGACAGGGAGGAGGGTCGAGCAGTACTTC. Amino acids: CASSPGTGRRVEQYF.

This clone has just one count. V gene TRBV7-2 combines with J gene TRBJ1-2; D is uncertain. Trimming removed 1 base at V and 0 bases at J, with 6 bases between. The CDR3 has 14 amino acids. Looked up from germline, CDR1 is SGHTA and CDR2 is FQGNSA. The CDR3 sequence is CASSLGVTNYGYTF. The CDR3 DNA reads as TGTGCCAGCAGCTTAGGGGTAACTAACTATGGCTACACCTTC.

The chain has TRBV6-6 and TRBJ2-7; TRBD1 might be the D (6 bases). CDR3 length: 13 amino acids. Germline V gene lookup returns CDR1 MNHNY and CDR2 SVGAGI (reference sequence). V was cut by 7 bases and J by 6 bases, with 16 bases left in between. CDR3 in amino acids: CASNTGTPIEQYF. CDR3 coding DNA: TGTGCCAGCAATACCGGGACACCCATCGAGCAGTACTTC.

The table lists this clone with a count of one. This chain links TRBV7-2 with TRBJ2-1; D gene ambiguous. The germline V gene encodes CDR1 SGHTA and CDR2 FQGNSA. Trimming cost V 6 bases and J 0 bases, with 12 bases left between them. This CDR3 is built from 15 residues. CDR3 DNA sequence: TGTGCCAGCAGGTACTCCACCTCCTCCTACAATGAGCAGTTCTTC. This translates into CASRYSTSSYNEQFF.

The chain uses TRBV29-1 and TRBJ1-4; the match to TRBD1 covers 7 bases. The germline CDR1 and CDR2 sequences are SQVTM and ANQGSEA. The CDR3 consists of 13 residues. V trimming: 6 bases; J trimming: 5 bases; junction bases outside the gene matches: 6. CDR3 bases: TGCAGCGTGGAGGGGGCGTACAATGAAAAACTGTTTTTT. It specifies CSVEGAYNEKLFF.

The V and J genes are TRBV4-3 and TRBJ2-7; D unclear. The V end was cut by 1 base, the J end by 4 bases, with 8 bases between. CDR1 LGHNA and CDR2 YSLEER come from the germline V gene. This CDR3 is 13 amino acids long. The CDR3 here is CASSQGSTYEQYF. In DNA form, the CDR3 reads TGCGCCAGCAGCCAAGGGAGTACATACGAGCAGTACTTC.

The CDR3 reads CSVGEESGQPQHF. DNA of the CDR3: TGCAGCGTTGGAGAGGAGAGTGGTCAGCCCCAGCATTTT. V and J are TRBV29-1 and TRBJ1-5; no reliable D call. This CDR3 has 13 amino acids. V lost 4 bases to trimming and J lost 6 bases, with 13 bases between them. From germline, CDR1 is SQVTM and CDR2 ANQGSEA.

This sequence joins TRBV4-3 and TRBJ1-2, with D possibly being TRBD1 (6 bases). This CDR3 contains 16 residues. Trimming cost V 2 bases and J 4 bases, with 17 bases left between them. Germline CDR1 LGHNA, CDR2 YSLEER. CDR3 nucleotide sequence: TGCGCCAGCAGCCAATATCCAGGGGCGGAATTCTATGGCTACACCTTC. Protein sequence: CASSQYPGAEFYGYTF.

This chain uses TRBV18 with TRBJ2-1; 8 positions agree with TRBD1. Trimming at V came to 5 bases and at J to 10 bases, leaving 7 bases not matched to a gene. This CDR3 is built from 13 residues. The germline CDR1 and CDR2 sequences are KGHSH and LQKENI. The CDR3: CASSSDRVGEQFF. In DNA form, the CDR3 reads TGTGCCAGCTCATCGGACAGGGTTGGGGAGCAGTTCTTC. The full variable domain, its missing parts supplied by reference TRBV18 and TRBJ2-1, is NAGVMQNPRHLVRRRGQEARLRCSPMKGHSHVYWYRQLPEEGLKFMVYLQKENIIDESGMPKERFSAEFPKEGPSILRIQQVVRGDSAAYFCASSSDRVGEQFFGPGTRLTVL.

CDR3 in amino acids: CASSNVGGSNQPQHF. The DNA for the CDR3 is TGTGCCAGCAGCAACGTTGGGGGGAGCAATCAGCCCCAGCATTTT. The chain couples TRBV6-6 to TRBJ1-5; D perhaps matches TRBD1 (5 bases). The CDR3 loop spans 15 amino acids. The germline CDR1 and CDR2 sequences are MNHNY and SVGAGI (reference sequence). The V and J ends lost 6 bases and 1 base respectively, with 13 bases between them.

The CDR3 reads CASSLGQFNYGYTF. CDR3 DNA: TGTGCCAGCAGCTTAGGACAGTTTAACTATGGCTACACCTTC. The chain is built from TRBV7-3 and TRBJ1-2, with D perhaps TRBD1 (6 bases). The ends were cut back, 2 bases at V and 1 base at J, with 8 bases in the middle. Germline loops: CDR1 SGHTA, CDR2 FQGTGA. CDR3 length: 14 residues.

The chain has TRBV15 and TRBJ2-7, with a weak D call TRBD1 (6 bases). The V and J ends lost 3 bases and 0 bases respectively, with 9 bases between them. This CDR3 spans 14 amino acids. The germline gives CDR1 LNHNV, CDR2 YYDKDF (reference sequence). The CDR3 loop is CATSRGTFSYEQYF. The DNA of the CDR3 is TGTGCCACCAGCAGGGGGACATTCTCCTACGAGCAGTACTTC.